The present T cell receptor (beta chain) was sequenced within a study of control samples from healthy donors and cancer patients. TCRdb's copy holds only in-frame clones and misses some; the assay was immunoSEQ multiplex PCR. Found here are 70,000 to 95,000 clones, more than 70% of them singletons; the top ten hold 20% to 25%. The CDR3 totals 17 residues. Germline V gene lookup returns CDR1 SGHTA and CDR2 FQGNSA. Trimming at V came to 1 base and at J to 6 bases, leaving 9 bases not matched to a gene. The genes are TRBV7-2 and TRBJ2-3; 11 bases line up with TRBD2. Sequenced: blood. The TCR originated in a man over 45 in good health. CDR3 DNA sequence: TGTGCCAGCAGCTTAGTTTTTAGCGGGGGGGCATCGGATACGCAGTATTTT. It codes for CASSLVFSGGASDTQYF.